A selection of T cell receptor beta chains follows, all from one sample in a study of T cells in Graves' hyperthyroidism and ophthalmopathy. TCRdb itself ran the multiplex PCR reads through MiXCR, one entry per CDR3 protein. The table shows about 290,000 distinct CDR3 sequences, with roughly a fifth occurring only once. Sequenced input: blood. The origin of the receptors is a man in his fifties or sixties with Graves' ophthalmopathy. The CDR3 runs from the conserved cysteine through the conserved F or W. Fields, in order: CDR3 length, V gene, clone size, J gene, D gene, CDR3 DNA, CDR3 protein. A D gene is named only where the DNA matches it firmly. Clone size, where shown, is once, few, many, or a class for clones that have expanded.

11,TRBV7-8,NA,TRBJ1-1,NA,TGTGCCAGCAGCTTTCAAGCTGAAGCTTTCTTT,CASSFQAEAFF
15,TRBV6-1,NA,TRBJ2-2,TRBD2,TGTGCCAGCACAGGGACTAGCGGGAACACCGGGGAGCTGTTTTTT,CASTGTSGNTGELFF
17,TRBV28,many,TRBJ2-1,NA,TGTGCCACCGGGACCTCGGGGCTGAGGGATATCTACAATGAGCAGTTCTTC,CATGTSGLRDIYNEQFF
12,TRBV6-1,many,TRBJ1-2,TRBD1,TGTGCCAGCAGGACAGGGGACTATGGCTACACCTTC,CASRTGDYGYTF
15,TRBV9,NA,TRBJ2-5,NA,TGTGCCAGCAGCGTAGGGGGCAGTTCCAAAGAGACCCAGTACTTC,CASSVGGSSKETQYF
13,TRBV6-1,NA,TRBJ1-2,NA,TGTGCCAGCAGTGACAGTCTCCGCTATGGCTACACCTTC,CASSDSLRYGYTF
14,TRBV6-1,NA,TRBJ2-7,TRBD1,TGTGCCACCCTGCTCCAGGGACAGACCTACGAGCAGTACTTC,CATLLQGQTYEQYF
15,TRBV6-2/TRBV6-3,few,TRBJ2-7,TRBD1,TGTGCCAGCAGTCCCGGACAGGGGGACGTTTACGAGCAGTACTTC,CASSPGQGDVYEQYF
12,TRBV11-2,many,TRBJ1-1,NA,TGTGCCAGCAGCTTAGAGGGTCGCAAAGCTTTCTTT,CASSLEGRKAFF
14,TRBV9,NA,TRBJ2-7,TRBD1,TGTGCCAGCAGCGTCGACAGGGGGCACGACGAGCAGTACTTC,CASSVDRGHDEQYF
16,TRBV11-2,few,TRBJ1-5,NA,TGTGCCAGCAGCTTAGACGGCAGCTATAGCAATCAGCCCCAGCATTTT,CASSLDGSYSNQPQHF
15,TRBV30,NA,TRBJ2-7,TRBD1,TGTGCCTGGAGCCCCGACAGGGGGAATTCTGTCGAGCAGTACTTC,CAWSPDRGNSVEQYF
15,TRBV13,many,TRBJ2-1,NA,TGTGCCAGCAGCTTAGGACTAGCCCCTTACAATGAGCAGTTCTTC,CASSLGLAPYNEQFF
14,TRBV12-3/TRBV12-4,few,TRBJ1-5,NA,TGTGCCAGCAGTTTTCAAGGGGTTGGACAGCCCCAGCATTTT,CASSFQGVGQPQHF
14,TRBV30,many,TRBJ1-1,TRBD1,TGTGCCTGGAGTGCAGGGGGAAAGAACACTGAAGCTTTCTTT,CAWSAGGKNTEAFF
15,TRBV9,few,TRBJ2-1,TRBD2,TGTGCCAGCAGAGGACTAGCGCTCTCCTACAATGAGCAGTTCTTC,CASRGLALSYNEQFF
16,TRBV3-1,NA,TRBJ1-3,NA,TGTGCCAGCAGCCAAGGTAGTCCAGGCTCTGGAAACACCATATATTTT,CASSQGSPGSGNTIYF
11,TRBV6-6,many,TRBJ2-3,NA,TGTGCCAGCAGTTACGTGGATACGCAGTATTTT,CASSYVDTQYF
15,TRBV2,many,TRBJ1-5,NA,TGTGCCAGCAGTGGTCGGACGGATAGCAATCAGCCCCAGCATTTT,CASSGRTDSNQPQHF
13,TRBV27,many,TRBJ2-1,NA,TGTGCCAGCAGTCCCCTTTGGTACAATGAGCAGTTCTTC,CASSPLWYNEQFF
13,TRBV20-1,NA,TRBJ2-1,TRBD1,TGCAGTGTCTCCGGGACAGGGAGGAATGAGCAGTTCTTC,CSVSGTGRNEQFF
16,TRBV18,many,TRBJ2-3,NA,TGTGCCAGCTCACCACTGGCGCGAGGCAGCACAGATACGCAGTATTTT,CASSPLARGSTDTQYF
15,TRBV5-6,NA,TRBJ2-3,NA,TGTGCCAGCAGCTTGCTAGTTTCGCGTGGGGATACGCAGTATTTT,CASSLLVSRGDTQYF
16,TRBV7-3,few,TRBJ2-3,TRBD2,TGTGCCAGCAGCTTACAAGCGGGAGGGCAGGGAGATACGCAGTATTTT,CASSLQAGGQGDTQYF
14,TRBV10-1,few,TRBJ2-7,NA,TGCGCCAGCAGTGAGTCCAGGCACTCCTACGAGCAGTACTTC,CASSESRHSYEQYF
14,TRBV18,few,TRBJ2-7,NA,TGTGCCAGCTCACCTAGCGAGAGGCCCCACGAGCAGTACTTC,CASSPSERPHEQYF
12,TRBV29-1,NA,TRBJ2-5,NA,TGCAGCGTTGAACCAGGAATGGAGACCCAGTACTTC,CSVEPGMETQYF
16,TRBV9,few,TRBJ2-2,NA,TGTGCCAGCAGCGTAGAACCAGGGACGAACACCGGGGAGCTGTTTTTT,CASSVEPGTNTGELFF
16,TRBV2,NA,TRBJ2-2,NA,TGTGCCAGCAGTGAAGTGCAAGGGTCACGCACCGGGGAGCTGTTTTTT,CASSEVQGSRTGELFF
16,TRBV28,many,TRBJ1-2,NA,TGTGCCAGCAGCCCCGCCTCCGGGGGGAGAAGTTATGGCTACACCTTC,CASSPASGGRSYGYTF
14,TRBV12-3/TRBV12-4,many,TRBJ2-2,NA,TGTGCCAGCAGTTTAAGTCAAAACACCGGGGAGCTGTTTTTT,CASSLSQNTGELFF
13,TRBV2,many,TRBJ1-1,NA,TGTGCCAGCAGGGTCCAGGGGAACACTGAAGCTTTCTTT,CASRVQGNTEAFF
17,TRBV7-9,NA,TRBJ1-4,NA,TGTGCCAGCAGCTCTGAGGACAGAGAACCAACTAATGAAAAACTGTTTTTT,CASSSEDREPTNEKLFF
15,TRBV6-1,few,TRBJ2-7,NA,TGTACGCACCGCCCCTCGACGGTGCGACCCTTTGGGCAGTACTTC,CTHRPSTVRPFGQYF
11,TRBV7-9,NA,TRBJ2-5,NA,TGTGCCAGCAGCTCCAGTGAGACCCAGTACTTC,CASSSSETQYF
14,TRBV6-1,many,TRBJ2-7,NA,TGTGCCAGCAGTGTCGCCGGGTCAACCTACGAGCAGTACTTC,CASSVAGSTYEQYF
15,TRBV7-8,few,TRBJ2-1,NA,TGTGCCAGCAGCTTAGTGCCGGACAGATACAATGAGCAGTTCTTC,CASSLVPDRYNEQFF
14,TRBV10-1,few,TRBJ2-3,NA,TGCGCCAGTAGTTTAGGGAAGAGGGCAGATACGCAGTATTTT,CASSLGKRADTQYF
14,TRBV20-1,many,TRBJ2-3,NA,TGCAGTGCTATCTATGACTTGAGCACAGATACGCAGTATTTT,CSAIYDLSTDTQYF
14,TRBV13,NA,TRBJ1-1,NA,TGTGCCAGCAGCTTAGGCGTGGGGAACACTGAAGCTTTCTTT,CASSLGVGNTEAFF
14,TRBV20-1,NA,TRBJ2-7,NA,TGCAGTGCCTCCGGACAGATCAGCTCCTACGAGCAGTACTTC,CSASGQISSYEQYF
15,TRBV7-9,NA,TRBJ1-6,NA,TGTGCCAGCAGCTTCGGGGGCCCCTATAATTCACCCCTCCACTTT,CASSFGGPYNSPLHF
15,TRBV28,many,TRBJ2-7,TRBD1,TGTGCCAGCAGTCTACCCGGGACAGTCGTCTACGAGCAGTACTTC,CASSLPGTVVYEQYF
15,TRBV5-6,NA,TRBJ1-5,TRBD1,TGTGCCAGCAGCTTTGGGGGACAGGGAAATCAGCCCCAGCATTTT,CASSFGGQGNQPQHF
15,TRBV7-9,NA,TRBJ2-7,NA,TGTGCCAGCAGCACTACCGGGACACCCTCCTACGAGCAGTACTTC,CASSTTGTPSYEQYF
10,TRBV29-1,NA,TRBJ2-1,NA,TGCAGCGTCCACTACAATGAGCAGTTCTTC,CSVHYNEQFF
16,TRBV11-2,many,TRBJ1-2,TRBD1,TGTGCCAGCAGCCGACAGGGTACACGAGCTAACTATGGCTACACCTTC,CASSRQGTRANYGYTF
13,TRBV29-1,NA,TRBJ1-1,NA,TGCAGCATTGCAACCCTCGGGAGCACTGAAGCTTTCTTT,CSIATLGSTEAFF
13,TRBV12-3/TRBV12-4,NA,TRBJ2-7,NA,TGTGCCAGCAGTTTAAAGGGGTCCAACGAGCAGTACTTC,CASSLKGSNEQYF